What follows describes a single T cell receptor (beta chain). Its antigen remains unidentified. Sample time point: pretreatment peripheral blood. The sample is drawn from a study of PD-L1 blockade in urothelial cancer. At the level of the study: Patients took up atezolizumab in 2014 at 1,200 mg intravenously every 3 weeks. Each patient had 0 to 3 earlier chemotherapy regimens.

Profiling relied on immunoSEQ multiplex PCR, and the TCRdb table lists in-frame clones only, not all of them. The table shows 58,000 or so clones, with around 81% occurring only once. Study-level points and caveats: Clonality of blood TCR below the median before treatment predicted better survival.

The germline V gene encodes CDR1 SGHRS and CDR2 YFSETQ. This CDR3 is built from 18 residues. The J segment lost 0 bases and the V segment lost 4 bases, leaving 11 bases of the junction unmatched. This clonotype was sampled from a man in his 70s with urothelial cancer. The specimen was PBMCs, collected around atezolizumab (anti-PD-L1) treatment. The chain uses TRBV5-1 and TRBJ2-3; the match to TRBD2 covers 10 bases. For the CDR3, the DNA is TGCGCCAGCAGCCCTATCCGGACTAGCGGCCCTAGCACAGATACGCAGTATTTT. It yields the protein CASSPIRTSGPSTDTQYF.